These T cell receptor beta chains were read from a single sample in a study of T-cell reconstitution after alpha-beta-depleted transplantation in children. A single record per CDR3 protein comes from TCRdb applying MiXCR to the PCR reads. The table includes some 300,000 distinct CDR3 sequences, roughly 7.8% detected once. The sample in question was peripheral blood, obtained 360 days after TCRalphabeta/CD19-depleted stem cell transplant. Every receptor here comes from a female patient aged 2-9 years who had a stem cell transplant for Fanconi anemia, so the T cells may come from the graft donor. Each CDR3 is given with its conserved first and last residue. Each record gives: clone size, J gene, CDR3 length, D gene, V gene, CDR3 DNA, CDR3 protein. A D gene is named only where the DNA matches it firmly. Expanded clones are given a class, and other clones once, few, many or no size at all.

>many|TRBJ2-3|13|.|TRBV7-3
TGTGCCAGCAGCTTGGGACCCCAAGATACGCAGTATTTT
CASSLGPQDTQYF
>.|TRBJ2-2|15|TRBD2|TRBV28
TGTGCCAGCAGGTTAGCGGGAGGTAACACCGGGGAGCTGTTTTTT
CASRLAGGNTGELFF
>many|TRBJ2-1|15|TRBD2|TRBV20-1
TGCAGTGCTAGAGATTGGGGACTATTCGGGAATGAGCAGTTCTTC
CSARDWGLFGNEQFF
>many|TRBJ1-6|18|TRBD1|TRBV6-1
TGTGCCAGCAGTGAAGCGGCTTACTCAGGGACAGAATATTCACCCCTCCACTTT
CASSEAAYSGTEYSPLHF
>many|TRBJ2-1|16|TRBD2|TRBV5-1
TGCGCCAGCAGCCCTTATTTGCGGGGGACCTACAATGAGCAGTTCTTC
CASSPYLRGTYNEQFF
>many|TRBJ2-2|17|TRBD2|TRBV10-1
TGCGCCAGCAGTGATCCCGGACTAGCGGGAGGACCCGGGGAGCTGTTTTTT
CASSDPGLAGGPGELFF
>.|TRBJ2-7|17|TRBD2|TRBV20-1
TGCAGTGCTAGAGACATGCCTCGACTAGCGGGAAAAGACGAGCAGTACTTC
CSARDMPRLAGKDEQYF
>.|TRBJ2-7|17|.|TRBV4-3
TGCGCCAGCAGCCAAACGCTCTTCGGGGGCGCTTTCTACGAGCAGTACTTC
CASSQTLFGGAFYEQYF
>many|TRBJ2-1|15|TRBD2|TRBV6-1
TGTGCCACCAGGGGCGCTAGCGGGAGAGGGAATGAGCAGTTCTTC
CATRGASGRGNEQFF
>.|TRBJ1-5|14|.|TRBV11-2
TGTGCCAGCAGCTTACACCTTAACGCTCAGCCCCAGCATTTT
CASSLHLNAQPQHF
>many|TRBJ2-1|14|TRBD1|TRBV20-1
TGCAGTGCGCTCCGGGACAGGGTCTACAATGAGCAGTTCTTC
CSALRDRVYNEQFF
>many|TRBJ2-7|15|TRBD1|TRBV20-1
TGCAGTGCCCAGGGGGTCTTGGCCATCCCCTACGAGCAGTACTTC
CSAQGVLAIPYEQYF
>few|TRBJ2-7|12|.|TRBV7-9
TGTGCCAGCAGCTTACATCCCTACGAGCAGTACTTC
CASSLHPYEQYF
>many|TRBJ2-1|14|.|TRBV5-1
TGCGCCAGCAGCTTACCGAGCTCCTACAATGAGCAGTTCTTC
CASSLPSSYNEQFF
>.|TRBJ2-5|16|.|TRBV18
TGTGCCAGCTCACCCCTCATGTCGGAATACCAAGAGACCCAGTACTTC
CASSPLMSEYQETQYF
>many|TRBJ2-3|15|TRBD2|TRBV28
TGTGCCAGCTCCGGCGGGGGGGAAGGCACAGATACGCAGTATTTT
CASSGGGEGTDTQYF
>.|TRBJ2-3|15|TRBD2|TRBV7-3
TGTGCCAGCAGTTGGACCGGGACTAGGAGTAATACGCAGTATTTT
CASSWTGTRSNTQYF
>many|TRBJ2-1|14|TRBD2|TRBV7-2
TGTGCCAGCAGGACCGGGACTAGTTACAATGAGCAGTTCTTC
CASRTGTSYNEQFF
>few|TRBJ2-7|15|.|TRBV7-3
TGTGCCAGCAGCTCCTCCGGAGGGGCGGGCTACGAGCAGTACTTC
CASSSSGGAGYEQYF